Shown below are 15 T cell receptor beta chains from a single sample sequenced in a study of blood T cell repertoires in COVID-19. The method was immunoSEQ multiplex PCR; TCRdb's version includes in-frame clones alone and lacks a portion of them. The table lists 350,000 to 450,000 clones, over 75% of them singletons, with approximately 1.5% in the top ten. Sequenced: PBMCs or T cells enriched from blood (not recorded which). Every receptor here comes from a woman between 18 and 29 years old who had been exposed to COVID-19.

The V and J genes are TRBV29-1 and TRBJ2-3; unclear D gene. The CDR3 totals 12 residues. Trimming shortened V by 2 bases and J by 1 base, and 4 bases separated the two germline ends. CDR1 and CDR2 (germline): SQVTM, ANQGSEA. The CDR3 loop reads CSVEIGTDTQYF. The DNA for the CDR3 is TGCAGCGTTGAAATCGGCACAGATACGCAGTATTTT.

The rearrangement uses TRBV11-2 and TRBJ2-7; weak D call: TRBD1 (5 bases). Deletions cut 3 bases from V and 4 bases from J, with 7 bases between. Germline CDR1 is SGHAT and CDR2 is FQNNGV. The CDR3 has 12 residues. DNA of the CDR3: TGTGCCAGCAGCTTTCGACAGTACGAGCAGTACTTC. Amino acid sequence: CASSFRQYEQYF.

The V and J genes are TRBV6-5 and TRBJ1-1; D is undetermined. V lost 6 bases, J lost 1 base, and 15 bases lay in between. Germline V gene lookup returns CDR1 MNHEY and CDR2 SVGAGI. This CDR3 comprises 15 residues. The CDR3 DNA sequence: TGTGCCAGCAGACCCCCAAACGGGAAGAACACTGAAGCTTTCTTT. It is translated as CASRPPNGKNTEAFF.

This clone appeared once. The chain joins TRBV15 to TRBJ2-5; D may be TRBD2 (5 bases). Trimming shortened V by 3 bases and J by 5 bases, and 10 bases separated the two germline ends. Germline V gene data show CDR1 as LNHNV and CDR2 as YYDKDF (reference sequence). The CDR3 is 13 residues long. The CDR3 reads CATSRASGETQYF. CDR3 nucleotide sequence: TGTGCCACCAGCAGGGCCTCGGGGGAGACCCAGTACTTC.

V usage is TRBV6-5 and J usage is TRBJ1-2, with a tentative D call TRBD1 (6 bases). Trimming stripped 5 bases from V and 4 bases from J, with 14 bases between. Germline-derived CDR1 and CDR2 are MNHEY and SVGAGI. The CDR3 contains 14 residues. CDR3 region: CASSTGQQPYGYTF. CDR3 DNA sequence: TGTGCCAGCAGTACCGGACAGCAGCCCTATGGCTACACCTTC.

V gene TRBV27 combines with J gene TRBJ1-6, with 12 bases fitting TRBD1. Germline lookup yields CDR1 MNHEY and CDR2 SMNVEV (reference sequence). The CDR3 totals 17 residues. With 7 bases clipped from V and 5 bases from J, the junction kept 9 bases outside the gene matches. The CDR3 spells CASNPPGTGGDNSPLHF. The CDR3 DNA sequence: TGTGCCAGCAATCCCCCCGGGACAGGGGGCGATAATTCACCCCTCCACTTT.

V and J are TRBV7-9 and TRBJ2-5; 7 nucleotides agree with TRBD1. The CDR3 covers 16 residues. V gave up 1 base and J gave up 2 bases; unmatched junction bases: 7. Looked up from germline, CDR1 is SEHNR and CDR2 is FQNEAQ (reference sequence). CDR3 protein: CASSLVPWTGQETQYF. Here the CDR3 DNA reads TGTGCCAGCAGCTTAGTCCCCTGGACAGGACAAGAGACCCAGTACTTC.

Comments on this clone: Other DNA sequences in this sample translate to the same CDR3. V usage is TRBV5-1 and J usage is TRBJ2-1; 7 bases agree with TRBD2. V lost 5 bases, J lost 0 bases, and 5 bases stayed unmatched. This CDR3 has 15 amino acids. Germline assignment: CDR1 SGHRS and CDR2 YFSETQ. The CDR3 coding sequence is TGCGCCAGCAGTTCTAGCGGCAGCTCCTACAATGAGCAGTTCTTC. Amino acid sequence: CASSSSGSSYNEQFF.

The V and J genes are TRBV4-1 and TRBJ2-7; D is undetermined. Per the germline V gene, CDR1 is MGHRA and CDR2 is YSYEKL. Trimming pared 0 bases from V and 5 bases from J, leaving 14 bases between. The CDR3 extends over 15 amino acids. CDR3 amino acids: CASSQDSGRFDEQYF. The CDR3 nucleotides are TGCGCCAGCAGCCAAGATTCAGGCAGGTTTGACGAGCAGTACTTC.

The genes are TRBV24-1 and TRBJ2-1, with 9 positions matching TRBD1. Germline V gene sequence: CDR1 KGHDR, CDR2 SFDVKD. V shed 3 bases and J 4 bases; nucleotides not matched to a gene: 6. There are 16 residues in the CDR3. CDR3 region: CATSDSWGQGYNEQFF. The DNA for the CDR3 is TGTGCCACCAGTGATAGTTGGGGACAGGGTTACAATGAGCAGTTCTTC.

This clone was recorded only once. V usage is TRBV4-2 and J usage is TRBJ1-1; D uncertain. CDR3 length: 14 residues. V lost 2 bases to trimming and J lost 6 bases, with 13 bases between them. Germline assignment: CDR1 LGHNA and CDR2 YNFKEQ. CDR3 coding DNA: TGTGCCAGCAGCCAACTACAGTCGATTCCTGAAGCTTTCTTT. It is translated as CASSQLQSIPEAFF.

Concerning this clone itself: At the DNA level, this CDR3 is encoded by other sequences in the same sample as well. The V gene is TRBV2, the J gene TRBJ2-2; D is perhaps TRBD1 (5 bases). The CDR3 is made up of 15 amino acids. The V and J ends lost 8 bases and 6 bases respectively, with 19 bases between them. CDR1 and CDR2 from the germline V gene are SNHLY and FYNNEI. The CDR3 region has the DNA TGTGCCAGCTCCCCCCAGGGTATTCGCTCCGGGGAGCTGTTTTTT. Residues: CASSPQGIRSGELFF.

The CDR3 loop reads CASSVATWGETTGELFF. CDR3 nucleotides: TGTGCCAGCAGCGTAGCTACCTGGGGCGAGACCACCGGGGAGCTGTTTTTT. This chain joins TRBV9 and TRBJ2-2; a possible D gene is TRBD1 (5 bases). Germline V gene data show CDR1 as SGDLS and CDR2 as YYNGEE. The CDR3 runs 17 residues. The V and J ends lost 0 bases and 4 bases respectively, with 16 bases between them.

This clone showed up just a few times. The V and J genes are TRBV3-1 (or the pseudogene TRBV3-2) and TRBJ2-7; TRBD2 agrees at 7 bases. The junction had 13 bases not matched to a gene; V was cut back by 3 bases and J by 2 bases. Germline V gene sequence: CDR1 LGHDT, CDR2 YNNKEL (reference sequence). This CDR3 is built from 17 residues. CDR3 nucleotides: TGTGCCAGCAGCCAGGCCTTCTTTGGAGCGGGAACCTACGAGCAGTACTTC. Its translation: CASSQAFFGAGTYEQYF.

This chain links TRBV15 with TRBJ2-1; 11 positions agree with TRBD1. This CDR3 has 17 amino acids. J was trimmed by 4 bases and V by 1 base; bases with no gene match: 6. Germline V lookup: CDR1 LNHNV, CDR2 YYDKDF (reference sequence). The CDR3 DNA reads TGTGCCACCAGCAGAGGAACCGGGACAGGGGGGTACAATGAGCAGTTCTTC. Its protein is CATSRGTGTGGYNEQFF.